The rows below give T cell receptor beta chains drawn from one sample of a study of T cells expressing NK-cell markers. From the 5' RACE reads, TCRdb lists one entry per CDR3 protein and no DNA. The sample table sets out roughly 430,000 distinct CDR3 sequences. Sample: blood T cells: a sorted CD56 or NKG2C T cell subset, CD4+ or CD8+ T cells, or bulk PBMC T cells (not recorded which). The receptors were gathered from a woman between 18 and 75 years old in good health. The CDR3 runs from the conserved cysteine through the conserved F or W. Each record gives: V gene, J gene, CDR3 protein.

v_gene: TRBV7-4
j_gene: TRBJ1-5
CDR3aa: CASSHASAIPYSNQPQHF

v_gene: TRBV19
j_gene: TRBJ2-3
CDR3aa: CASRVAGADTQYF

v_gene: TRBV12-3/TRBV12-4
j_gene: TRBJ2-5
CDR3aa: CASSTPGHPPEETQYF

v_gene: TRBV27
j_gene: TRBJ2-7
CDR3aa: CASSLGVLGEQYF

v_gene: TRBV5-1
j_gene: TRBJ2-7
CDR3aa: CASSLGAGSIYEQYF

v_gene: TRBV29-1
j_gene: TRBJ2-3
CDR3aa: CSVEVLAGAVGTDTQYF

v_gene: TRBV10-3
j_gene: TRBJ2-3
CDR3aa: CAIRMGLSGMGGTDTQYF

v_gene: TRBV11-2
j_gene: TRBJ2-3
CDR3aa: CASTENPTWGGVTDTQYF

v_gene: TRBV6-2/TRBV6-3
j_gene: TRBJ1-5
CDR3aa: CASSYLDSNQPQHF

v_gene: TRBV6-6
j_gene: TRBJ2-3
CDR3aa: CASTPDSTDTQYF

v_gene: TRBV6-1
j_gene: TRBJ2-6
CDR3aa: CASRFGGTGANVLTF

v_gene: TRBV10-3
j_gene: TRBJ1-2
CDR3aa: CAISDLNYGYTF

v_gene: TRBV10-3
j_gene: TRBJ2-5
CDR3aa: CAISEWLAGEAQYF

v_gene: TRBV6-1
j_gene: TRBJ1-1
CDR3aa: CTSSQRQGTGTEAFF

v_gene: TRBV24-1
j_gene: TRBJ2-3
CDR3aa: CATSDSRSTDTQYF

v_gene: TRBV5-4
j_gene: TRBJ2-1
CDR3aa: CASSPRLAGDNEQFF

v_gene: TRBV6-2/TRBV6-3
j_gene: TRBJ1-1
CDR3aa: CASRSVGLGVNTEAFF

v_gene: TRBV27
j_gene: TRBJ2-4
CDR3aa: CASSPWTGERNIQYF

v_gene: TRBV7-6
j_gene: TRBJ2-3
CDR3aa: CASSSNPPDTQYF

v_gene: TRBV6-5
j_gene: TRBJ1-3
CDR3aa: CASSYKGTAGNTIYF

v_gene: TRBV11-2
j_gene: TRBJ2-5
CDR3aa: CASSSDYSGVETQYF

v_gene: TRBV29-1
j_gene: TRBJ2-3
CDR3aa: CSVDPGLADTQYF

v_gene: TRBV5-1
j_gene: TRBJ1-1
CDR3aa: CASSLRYLVFQGQENTEAFF

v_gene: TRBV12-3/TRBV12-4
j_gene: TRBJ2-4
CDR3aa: CASSQGYLAKNIQYF

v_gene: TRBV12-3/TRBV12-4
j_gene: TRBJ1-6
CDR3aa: CASSLPGDYNSPLHF

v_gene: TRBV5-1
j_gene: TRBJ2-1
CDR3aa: CASSPGTYRVDEQFF

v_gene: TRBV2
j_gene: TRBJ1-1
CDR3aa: CATEQGLNTEAFF

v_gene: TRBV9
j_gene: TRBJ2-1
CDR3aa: CASSVEAGADNEQFF

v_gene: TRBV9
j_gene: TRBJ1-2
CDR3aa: CASSVASGDAYGYTF

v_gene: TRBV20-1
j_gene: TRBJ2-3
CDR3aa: CSAWRQGADTQYF

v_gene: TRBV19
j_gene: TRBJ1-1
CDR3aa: CAAKTGLNTEAFF

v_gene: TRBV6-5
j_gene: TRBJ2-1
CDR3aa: CASSYSGGSDLNEQFF

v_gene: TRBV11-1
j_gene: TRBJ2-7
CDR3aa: CASSLTGTVGREQYF

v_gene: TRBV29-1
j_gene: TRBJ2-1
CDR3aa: CSGQAGDSYNEQFF

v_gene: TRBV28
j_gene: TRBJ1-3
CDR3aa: CASSFPISGNTIYF

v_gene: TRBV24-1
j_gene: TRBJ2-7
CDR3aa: CATSDASYEQYF

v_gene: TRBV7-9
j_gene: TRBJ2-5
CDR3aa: CASSLLETQYF

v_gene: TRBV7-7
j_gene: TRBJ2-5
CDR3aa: CASSSIAGVSETQYF

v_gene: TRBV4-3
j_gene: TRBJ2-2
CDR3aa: CASSRGRTTGELFF

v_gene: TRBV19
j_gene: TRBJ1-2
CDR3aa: CASSINSNYGYTF

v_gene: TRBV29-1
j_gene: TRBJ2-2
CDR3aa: CSVRGGGLVAGELFF

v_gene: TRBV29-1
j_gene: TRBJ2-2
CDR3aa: CSVGQNTGELFF

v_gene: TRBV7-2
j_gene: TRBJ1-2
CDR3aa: CASSGPRDYGYTF

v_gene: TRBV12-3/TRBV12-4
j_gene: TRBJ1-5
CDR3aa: CASRRWTGGSHQPQHF

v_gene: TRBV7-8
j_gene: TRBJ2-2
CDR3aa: CASSPTTRTGELFF

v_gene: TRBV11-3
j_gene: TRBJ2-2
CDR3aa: CASSPDTNPGELFF

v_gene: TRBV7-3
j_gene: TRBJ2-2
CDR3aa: CASSSKTSGELFF

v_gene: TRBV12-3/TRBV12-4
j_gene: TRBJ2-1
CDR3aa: CASSLVPGLAGKEQFF

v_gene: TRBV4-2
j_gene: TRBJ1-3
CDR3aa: CASSQDMRGAGNTIYF